Presented here are 9 T cell receptor beta chains from one specimen sequenced in a study of blood T cells in healthy people across ages. Alongside a J-beta primer mix, a sample-barcoded 5' primer served in a second PCR lasting roughly 6 to 11 cycles. One entry per CDR3 protein results from TCRdb running MiXCR on the 5' RACE reads. Among over 1.5 million distinct CDR3 sequences listed, 49% were seen once. The specimen was blood. The source of these receptors is a woman aged 40 to 49 in good health.

CDR3 sequence: CASSPDRDIAYEQYF. As DNA, the CDR3 is TGTGCCAGCAGCCCCGACCGGGACATCGCCTACGAGCAGTACTTC. This rearrangement joins TRBV7-8 to TRBJ2-7; perhaps TRBD1 as D (6 bases). CDR1 and CDR2 (germline): SGHVS, FQNEAQ. The CDR3 covers 15 residues. Trimming shortened V by 5 bases and J by 2 bases, and 16 bases separated the two germline ends.

The chain couples TRBV20-1 to TRBJ2-5; D call uncertain. Germline V gives CDR1 DFQATT, CDR2 SNEGSKA (reference sequence). There are 12 residues in the CDR3. The ends were cut back, 6 bases at V and 1 base at J, with 9 bases in the middle. The CDR3: CSANRSQETQYF. CDR3 in DNA: TGCAGTGCAAACAGAAGCCAAGAGACCCAGTACTTC.

A few counts support this clonotype. Written as DNA, the CDR3 is TGTGCCAGCAGTCCCGGGACAGGGCGTGCCCGTTATGGCTACACCTTC. It translates to CASSPGTGRARYGYTF. The chain employs TRBV12-3 or TRBV12-4 and TRBJ1-2, with 9 bases aligning to TRBD1. V trimming: 5 bases; J trimming: 5 bases; junction bases outside the gene matches: 12. CDR3 length: 16 residues.

This clonotype was seen a handful of times. This chain links TRBV4-1 with TRBJ2-1, with 11 bases lining up with TRBD2. V lost 3 bases, J lost 8 bases, and 18 bases stayed unmatched. This CDR3 has 19 amino acids. Looked up from germline, CDR1 is MGHRA and CDR2 is YSYEKL. This CDR3 is CASSQEMGGLAERADEQFF. The CDR3 DNA reads as TGCGCCAGCAGCCAGGAAATGGGGGGACTAGCGGAACGGGCGGATGAGCAGTTCTTC.

This clonotype appeared a few times. J is TRBJ2-7 and V is TRBV6-6; D is unclear. V was cut by 6 bases and J by 9 bases, with 12 bases left in between. CDR1 is MNHNY and CDR2 is SVGAGI in the germline V gene (reference sequence). There are 11 residues in the CDR3. The CDR3: CASSPGQGQYF. The CDR3 DNA is TGTGCCAGCAGCCCCGGTCAAGGGCAGTACTTC.

This clonotype occurred a few times. The V gene is TRBV7-3, the J gene TRBJ2-3; 7 nucleotides line up with TRBD1. CDR3 length: 15 amino acids. Germline CDR1 SGHTA, CDR2 FQGTGA. The V segment lost 4 bases and the J segment 4 bases; nucleotides outside the gene matches: 8. The CDR3, as DNA: TGTGCCAGCAGCTCCGACAGGGTCGGCGCAGATACGCAGTATTTT. It yields the protein CASSSDRVGADTQYF.

CDR3 in DNA: TGTGCCACTTCACAGGGGGTTCGGCAGCCCCAGCATTTT. This encodes CATSQGVRQPQHF. J is TRBJ1-5 and V is TRBV28; 8 bases agree with TRBD1. V trimming: 10 bases; J trimming: 7 bases; junction bases outside the gene matches: 9. Germline lookup yields CDR1 MDHEN and CDR2 SYDVKM. The CDR3 is 13 amino acids. The entire variable domain, with the rest obtained from reference TRBV28 and TRBJ1-5, is as follows: DVKVTQSSRYLVKRTGEKVFLECVQDMDHENMFWYRQDPGLGLRLIYFSYDVKMKEKGDIPEGYSVSREKKERFSLILESASTNQTSMYLCATSQGVRQPQHFGDGTRLSIL.

This clonotype has only a few counts. V is TRBV20-1 and J is TRBJ2-6; D is unclear. Trimming took off 6 bases at V and 0 bases at J, with 15 bases between the two ends. This CDR3 has 16 residues. Germline V CDR1 and CDR2: DFQATT, SNEGSKA (reference sequence). The chain's CDR3 is CSARMVALSGANVLTF. The CDR3 coding sequence is TGCAGTGCGCGGATGGTGGCGCTCTCTGGGGCCAACGTCCTGACTTTC.

This clonotype was observed once. The chain's CDR3 is CAISEAAGSGGYTF. The CDR3 nucleotides are TGTGCCATCAGTGAGGCGGCTGGGTCGGGTGGCTACACCTTC. V is TRBV10-3 and J is TRBJ1-2; D is ambiguous. Germline CDR1 reads ENHRY; CDR2 reads SYGVKD. The CDR3 contains 14 residues. V lost 2 bases, J lost 7 bases, and 14 bases lay in between.